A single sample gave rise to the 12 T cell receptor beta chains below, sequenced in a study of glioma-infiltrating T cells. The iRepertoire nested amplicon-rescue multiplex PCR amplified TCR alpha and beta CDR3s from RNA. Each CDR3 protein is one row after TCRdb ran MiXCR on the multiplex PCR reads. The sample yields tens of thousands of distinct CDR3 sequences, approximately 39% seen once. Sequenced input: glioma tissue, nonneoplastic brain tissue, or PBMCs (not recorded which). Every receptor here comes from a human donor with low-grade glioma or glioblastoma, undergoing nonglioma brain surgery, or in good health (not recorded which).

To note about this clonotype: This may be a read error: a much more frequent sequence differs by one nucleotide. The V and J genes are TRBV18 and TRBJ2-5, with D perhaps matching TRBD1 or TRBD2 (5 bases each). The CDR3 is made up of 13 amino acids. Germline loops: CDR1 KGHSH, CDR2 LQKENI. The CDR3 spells CASSLVQGETHYF. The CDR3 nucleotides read TGTGCCAGCTCTCTCGTCCAGGGAGAGACCCATTACTTC.

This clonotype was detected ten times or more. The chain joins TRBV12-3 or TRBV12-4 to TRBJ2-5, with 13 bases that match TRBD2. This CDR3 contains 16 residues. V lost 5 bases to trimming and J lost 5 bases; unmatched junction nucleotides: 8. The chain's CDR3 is CASSPLGLAGAETQYF. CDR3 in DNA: TGTGCCAGCAGTCCCTTAGGACTAGCGGGAGCCGAGACCCAGTACTTC.

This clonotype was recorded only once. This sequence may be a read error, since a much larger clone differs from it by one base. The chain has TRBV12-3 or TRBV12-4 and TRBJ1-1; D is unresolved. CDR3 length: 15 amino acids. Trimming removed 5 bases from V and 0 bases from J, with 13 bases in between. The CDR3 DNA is TGTGCCAGCAGTCAGTCCCTGGTTCTGAACACTGAAGCTTTCTTT. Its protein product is CASSQSLVLNTEAFF.

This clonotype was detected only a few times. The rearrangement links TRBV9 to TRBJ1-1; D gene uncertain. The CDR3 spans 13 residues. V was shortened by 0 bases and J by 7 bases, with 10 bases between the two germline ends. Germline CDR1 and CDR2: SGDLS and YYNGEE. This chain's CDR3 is CASSVGQPNEAFF. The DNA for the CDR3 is TGTGCCAGCAGCGTAGGTCAGCCTAATGAAGCTTTCTTT.

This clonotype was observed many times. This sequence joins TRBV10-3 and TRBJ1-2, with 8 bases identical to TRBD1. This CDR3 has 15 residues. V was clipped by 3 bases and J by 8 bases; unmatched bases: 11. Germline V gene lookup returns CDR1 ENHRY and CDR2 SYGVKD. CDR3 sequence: CAISEVDRVGGGYTF. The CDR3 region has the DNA TGTGCCATCAGTGAAGTGGACAGGGTGGGCGGCGGCTACACCTTC.

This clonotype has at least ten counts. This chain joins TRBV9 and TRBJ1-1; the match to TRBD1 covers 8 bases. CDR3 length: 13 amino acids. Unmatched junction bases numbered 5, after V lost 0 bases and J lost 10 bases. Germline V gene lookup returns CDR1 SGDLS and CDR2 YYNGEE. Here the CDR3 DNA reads TGTGCCAGCAGCGTAGAGGACAGGGCCGGAGCTTTCTTT. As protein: CASSVEDRAGAFF.

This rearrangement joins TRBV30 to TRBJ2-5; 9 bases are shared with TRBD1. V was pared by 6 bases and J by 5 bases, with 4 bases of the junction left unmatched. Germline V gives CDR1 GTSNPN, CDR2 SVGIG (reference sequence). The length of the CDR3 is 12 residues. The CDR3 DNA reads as TGTGCCTGTGGACAGGGGACCGAGACCCAGTACTTC. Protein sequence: CACGQGTETQYF.

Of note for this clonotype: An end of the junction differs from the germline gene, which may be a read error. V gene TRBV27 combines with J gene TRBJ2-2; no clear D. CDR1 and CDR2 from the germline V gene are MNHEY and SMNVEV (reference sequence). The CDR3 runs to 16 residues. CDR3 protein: CPSVFDPLGNTGELFF. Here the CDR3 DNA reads TGTCCCAGCGTTTTTGATCCGTTAGGGAACACCGGGGAGCTGTTTTTT.

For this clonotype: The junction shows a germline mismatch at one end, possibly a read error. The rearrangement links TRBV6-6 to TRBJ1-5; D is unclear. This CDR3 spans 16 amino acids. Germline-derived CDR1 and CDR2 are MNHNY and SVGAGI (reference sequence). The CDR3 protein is CASRQAGPAGNQPKHF. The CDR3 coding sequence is TGTGCCAGCAGACAAGCAGGACCGGCAGGCAATCAGCCCAAGCATTTT.

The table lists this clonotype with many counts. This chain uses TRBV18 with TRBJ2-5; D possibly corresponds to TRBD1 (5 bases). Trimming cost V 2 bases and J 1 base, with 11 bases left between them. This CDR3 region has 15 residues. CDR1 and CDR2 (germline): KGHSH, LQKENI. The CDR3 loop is CASSPGRATQETQYF. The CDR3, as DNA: TGTGCCAGCTCACCAGGCAGGGCGACCCAAGAGACCCAGTACTTC.

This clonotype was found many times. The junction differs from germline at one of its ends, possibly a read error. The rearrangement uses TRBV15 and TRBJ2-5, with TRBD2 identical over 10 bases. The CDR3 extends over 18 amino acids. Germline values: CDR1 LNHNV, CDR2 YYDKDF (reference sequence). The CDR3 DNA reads TGTGCCACCAGCAGAATGCTTGCGACTAGCGGGTTACAAGAGCCCCAGTACTTC. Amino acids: CATSRMLATSGLQEPQYF. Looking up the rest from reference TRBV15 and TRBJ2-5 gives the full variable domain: DAMVIQNPRYQVTQFGKPVTLSCSQTLNHNVMYWYQQKSSQAPKLLFHYYDKDFNNEADTPDNFQSRRPNTSFCFLDIRSPGLGDTAMYLCATSRMLATSGLQEPQYFGPGTRLLVL.

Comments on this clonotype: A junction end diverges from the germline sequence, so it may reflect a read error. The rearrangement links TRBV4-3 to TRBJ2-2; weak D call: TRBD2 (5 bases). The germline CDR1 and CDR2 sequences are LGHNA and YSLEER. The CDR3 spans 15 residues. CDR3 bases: TGCCCCAGCAGCCAGGAGGTGGTGAACACCGGGGAGCTGTTTTTT. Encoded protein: CPSSQEVVNTGELFF.